This passage covers 3 T cell receptor beta chains from one sample sequenced in a study of identical twins. One entry per CDR3 protein, called by TCRdb with MiXCR from the 5' RACE reads. This table holds approximately 670,000 distinct CDR3 sequences, roughly 6% found once. Sequencing input: naive T cells sorted from blood. The receptors were sampled from a man between 18 and 29 years old in good health.

There are many counts of this clonotype. The chain has TRBV12-3 or TRBV12-4 and TRBJ1-1; 8 bases map to TRBD1. The junction had 4 bases not matched to a gene; V was cut back by 6 bases and J by 4 bases. The CDR3 loop spans 13 amino acids. In nucleotides, the CDR3 is TGTGCCAGCAGCGGACAGGGCAGCACTGAAGCTTTCTTT. Translation: CASSGQGSTEAFF.

There are a few counts of this clonotype. The genes are TRBV23-1 and TRBJ2-1, with D unresolved. TRBV23-1 is an ORF, with its function uncertain. V lost 9 bases to trimming and J lost 13 bases, with 7 bases between them. The CDR3 runs to 8 residues. CDR3 coding DNA: TGCGCCAGGGGCTTACAGTTCTTC. Protein product: CARGLQFF.

This clonotype occurred many times. The rearrangement joins TRBV5-1 to TRBJ2-2; no reliable D call. CDR3 length: 15 residues. Germline lookup yields CDR1 SGHRS and CDR2 YFSETQ. Trimming removed 2 bases at V and 0 bases at J, with 8 bases between. The CDR3 DNA sequence: TGCGCCAGCAGCTTAACACGCGCGAACACCGGGGAGCTGTTTTTT. Translated, it gives CASSLTRANTGELFF.